These T cell receptor beta chains were read from a single sample in a study of siplizumab effects on memory and regulatory T cells. This table comes from immunoSEQ multiplex PCR, and its TCRdb copy is limited to in-frame clones, with some not included. The sample carries some 100,000 clones, 92% recorded once. Sequencing used Tregs sorted from blood. The receptors were gathered from a human donor in good health. The conserved cysteine and the conserved F or W are not part of the CDR3 here.

v_gene	j_gene	CDR3aa
TRBV21-1	TRBJ2-7	ASTGRGEQY
TRBV11-2	TRBJ2-7	ASSRNRGNYEQY
TRBV5-1	TRBJ2-3	ASSTPRRGDTQY
TRBV5-1	TRBJ2-5	ASSLVADSQETQY
TRBV19	TRBJ2-5	ASSIIGTGQKPTETQY
TRBV7-8	TRBJ2-3	ASSSTTSTDTQY
TRBV4-1	TRBJ1-1	ASRPETGGNLRTEAF
TRBV9	TRBJ1-5	ASSVEGESQPQH
TRBV5-1	TRBJ2-7	ASSLYRGSYEQY
TRBV5-8	TRBJ1-5	ASSLEFGGMVQPQH
TRBV5-1	TRBJ2-7	ASSLAVYGTGAPEQY
TRBV6-1	TRBJ2-3	ASSEVNPSDTQY
TRBV19	TRBJ1-1	ASSIVSGTEAF